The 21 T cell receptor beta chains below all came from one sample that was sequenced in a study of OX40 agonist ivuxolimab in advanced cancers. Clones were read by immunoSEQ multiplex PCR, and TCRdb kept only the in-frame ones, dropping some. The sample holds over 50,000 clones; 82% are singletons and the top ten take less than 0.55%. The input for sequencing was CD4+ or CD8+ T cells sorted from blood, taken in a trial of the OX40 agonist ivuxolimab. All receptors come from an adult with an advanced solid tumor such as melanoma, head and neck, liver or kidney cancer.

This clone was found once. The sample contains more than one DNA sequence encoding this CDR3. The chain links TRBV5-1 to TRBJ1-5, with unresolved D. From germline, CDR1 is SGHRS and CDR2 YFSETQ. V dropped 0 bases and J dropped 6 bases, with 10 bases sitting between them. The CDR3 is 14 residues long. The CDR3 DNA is TGCGCCAGCAGCTTGGAGGGTGGAGGTCAGCCCCAGCATTTT. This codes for CASSLEGGGQPQHF.

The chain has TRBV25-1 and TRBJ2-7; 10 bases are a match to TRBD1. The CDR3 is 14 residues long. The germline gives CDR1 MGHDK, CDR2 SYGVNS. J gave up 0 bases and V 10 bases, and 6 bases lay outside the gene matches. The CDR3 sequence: CATRRTGGSYEQYF. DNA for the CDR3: TGTGCCACCAGGAGGACAGGGGGCTCCTACGAGCAGTACTTC.

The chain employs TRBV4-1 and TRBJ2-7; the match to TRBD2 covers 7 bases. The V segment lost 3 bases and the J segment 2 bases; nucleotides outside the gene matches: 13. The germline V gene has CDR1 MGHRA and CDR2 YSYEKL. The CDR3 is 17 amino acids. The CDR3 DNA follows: TGCGCCAGCAGCCACCCACGGGGGGTCGACCATCCCTACGAGCAGTACTTC. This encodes CASSHPRGVDHPYEQYF.

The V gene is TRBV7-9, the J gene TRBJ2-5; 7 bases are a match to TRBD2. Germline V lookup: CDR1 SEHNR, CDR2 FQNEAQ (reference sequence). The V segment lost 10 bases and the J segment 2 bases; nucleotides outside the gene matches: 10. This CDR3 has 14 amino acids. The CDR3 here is CATTLADPQETQYF. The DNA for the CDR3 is TGTGCCACCACCCTAGCGGACCCTCAAGAGACCCAGTACTTC.

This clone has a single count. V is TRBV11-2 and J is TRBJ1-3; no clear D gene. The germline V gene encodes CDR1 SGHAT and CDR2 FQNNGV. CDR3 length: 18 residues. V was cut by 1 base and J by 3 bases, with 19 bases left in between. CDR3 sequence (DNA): TGTGCCAGCAGCTTAGCCGGGAATTACCAAGGCCATGGAAACACCATATATTTT. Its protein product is CASSLAGNYQGHGNTIYF.

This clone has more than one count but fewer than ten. CDR3 protein: CASSVQAGWNTGELFF. DNA of the CDR3: TGTGCCAGCAGCGTACAGGCAGGGTGGAACACCGGGGAGCTGTTTTTT. The chain combines TRBV9 with TRBJ2-2, with D possibly being TRBD1 (5 bases). Trimming removed 1 base at V and 1 base at J, with 11 bases between. Germline values: CDR1 SGDLS, CDR2 YYNGEE. The CDR3 is 16 residues long.

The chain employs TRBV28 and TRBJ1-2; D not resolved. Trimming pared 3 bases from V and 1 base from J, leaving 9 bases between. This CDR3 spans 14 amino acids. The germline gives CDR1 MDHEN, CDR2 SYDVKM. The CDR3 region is CASSLYTVNYGYTF. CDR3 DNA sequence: TGTGCCAGCAGTTTGTACACAGTTAACTATGGCTACACCTTC.

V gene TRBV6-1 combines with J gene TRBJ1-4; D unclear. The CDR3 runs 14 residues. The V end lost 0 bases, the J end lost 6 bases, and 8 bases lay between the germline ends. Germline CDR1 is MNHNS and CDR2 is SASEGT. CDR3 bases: TGTGCCAGCAGTGAAGCAAGTCCGGATGAAAAACTGTTTTTT. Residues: CASSEASPDEKLFF.

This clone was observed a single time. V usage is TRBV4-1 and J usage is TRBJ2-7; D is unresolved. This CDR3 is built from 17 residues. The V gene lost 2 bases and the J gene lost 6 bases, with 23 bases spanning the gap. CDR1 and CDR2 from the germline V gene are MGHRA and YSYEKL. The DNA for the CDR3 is TGCGCCAGCAGCCAATCGAACCGCCCAGATGGGTTGTCCGAGCAGTACTTC. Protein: CASSQSNRPDGLSEQYF.

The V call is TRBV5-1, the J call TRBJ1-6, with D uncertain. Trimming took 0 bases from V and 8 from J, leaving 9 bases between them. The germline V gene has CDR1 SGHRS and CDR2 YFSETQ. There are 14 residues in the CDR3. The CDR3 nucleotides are TGCGCCAGCAGCTTGGGGGATCGCTATTCACCCCTCCACTTT. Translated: CASSLGDRYSPLHF.

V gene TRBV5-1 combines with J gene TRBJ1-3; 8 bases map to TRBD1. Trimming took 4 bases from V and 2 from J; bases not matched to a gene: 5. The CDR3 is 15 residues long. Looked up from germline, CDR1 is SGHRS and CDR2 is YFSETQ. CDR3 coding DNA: TGCGCCAGCAGCCAGGGGGCTCAGACTGGAAACACCATATATTTT. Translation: CASSQGAQTGNTIYF. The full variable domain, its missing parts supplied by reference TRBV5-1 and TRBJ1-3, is KAGVTQTPRYLIKTRGQQVTLSCSPISGHRSVSWYQQTPGQGLQFLFEYFSETQRNKGNFPGRFSGRQFSNSRSEMNVSTLELGDSALYLCASSQGAQTGNTIYFGEGSWLTVV.

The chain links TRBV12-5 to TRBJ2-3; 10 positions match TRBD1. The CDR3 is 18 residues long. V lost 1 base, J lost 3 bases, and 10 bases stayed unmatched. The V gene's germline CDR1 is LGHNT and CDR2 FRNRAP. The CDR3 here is CASGLGVTTGGYTDTQYF. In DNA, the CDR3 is TGTGCTAGTGGTTTGGGAGTCACGACAGGGGGCTATACAGATACGCAGTATTTT. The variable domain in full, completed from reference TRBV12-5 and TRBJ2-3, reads DARVTQTPRHKVTEMGQEVTMRCQPILGHNTVFWYRQTMMQGLELLAYFRNRAPLDDSGMPKDRFSAEMPDATLATLKIQPSEPRDSAVYFCASGLGVTTGGYTDTQYFGPGTRLTVL.

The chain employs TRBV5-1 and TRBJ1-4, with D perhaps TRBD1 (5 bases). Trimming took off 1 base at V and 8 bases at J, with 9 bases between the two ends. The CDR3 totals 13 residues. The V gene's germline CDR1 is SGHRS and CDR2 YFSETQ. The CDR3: CASSLTGREKLFF. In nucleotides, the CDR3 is TGCGCCAGCAGCTTGACAGGTAGAGAAAAACTGTTTTTT.

The CDR3 DNA sequence: TGTGCCAGCTCACCTTTCAGGGCCATCAGGGACACCATATATTTT. Protein sequence: CASSPFRAIRDTIYF. The V gene is TRBV18, the J gene TRBJ1-3; possibly TRBD1 for D (5 bases). The CDR3 loop spans 15 amino acids. CDR1 KGHSH and CDR2 LQKENI come from the germline V gene. Between the trimmed V and J ends, which lost 3 bases and 8 bases, there was a span of 17 bases. Using reference TRBV18 and TRBJ1-3 for the parts outside the CDR3, the full variable domain is NAGVMQNPRHLVRRRGQEARLRCSPMKGHSHVYWYRQLPEEGLKFMVYLQKENIIDESGMPKERFSAEFPKEGPSILRIQQVVRGDSAAYFCASSPFRAIRDTIYFGEGSWLTVV.

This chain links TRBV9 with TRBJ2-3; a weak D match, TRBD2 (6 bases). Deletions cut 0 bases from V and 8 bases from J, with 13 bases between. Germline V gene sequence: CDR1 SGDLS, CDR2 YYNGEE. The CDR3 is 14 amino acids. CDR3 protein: CASSVGSLRGTQYF. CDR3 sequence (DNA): TGTGCCAGCAGCGTAGGGTCTTTGCGGGGTACGCAGTATTTT.

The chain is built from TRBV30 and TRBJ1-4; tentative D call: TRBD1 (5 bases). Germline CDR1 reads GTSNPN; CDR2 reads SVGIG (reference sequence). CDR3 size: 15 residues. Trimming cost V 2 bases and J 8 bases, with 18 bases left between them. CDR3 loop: CAWSTERFGAEKLFF. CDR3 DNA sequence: TGTGCCTGGAGTACGGAAAGGTTCGGGGCAGAAAAACTGTTTTTT.

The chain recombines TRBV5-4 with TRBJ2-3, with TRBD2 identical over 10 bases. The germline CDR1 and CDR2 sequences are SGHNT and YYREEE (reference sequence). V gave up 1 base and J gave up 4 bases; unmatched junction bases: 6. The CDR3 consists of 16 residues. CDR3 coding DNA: TGTGCCAGCAGCTTGCCAGCGGGAGGGCTCGCAGATACGCAGTATTTT. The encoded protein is CASSLPAGGLADTQYF.

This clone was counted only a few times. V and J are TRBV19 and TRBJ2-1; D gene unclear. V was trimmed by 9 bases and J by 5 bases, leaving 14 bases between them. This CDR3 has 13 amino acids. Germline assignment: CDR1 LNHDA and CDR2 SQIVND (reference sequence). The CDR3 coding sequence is TGTGCCAGCAGGACCTCCCAAAACAATGAGCAGTTCTTC. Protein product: CASRTSQNNEQFF.

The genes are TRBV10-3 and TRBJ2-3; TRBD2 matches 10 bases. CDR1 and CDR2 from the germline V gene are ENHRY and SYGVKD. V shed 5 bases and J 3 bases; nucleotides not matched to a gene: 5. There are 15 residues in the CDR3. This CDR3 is CAISTSSGSTDTQYF. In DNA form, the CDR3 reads TGTGCCATCAGTACCTCTAGCGGGAGTACAGATACGCAGTATTTT.

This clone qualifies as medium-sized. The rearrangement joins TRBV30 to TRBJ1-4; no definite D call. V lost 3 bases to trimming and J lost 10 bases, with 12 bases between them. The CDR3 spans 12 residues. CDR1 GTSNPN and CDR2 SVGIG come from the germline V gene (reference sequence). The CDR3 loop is CAWSLTQGKLFF. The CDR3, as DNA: TGTGCCTGGAGCCTAACCCAAGGAAAACTGTTTTTT.

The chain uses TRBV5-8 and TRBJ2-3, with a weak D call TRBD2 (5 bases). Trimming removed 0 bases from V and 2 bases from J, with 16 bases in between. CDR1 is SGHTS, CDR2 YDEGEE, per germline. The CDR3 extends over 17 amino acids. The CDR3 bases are TGTGCCAGCAGCTTGGGTTTGCAAGCGGATCACACAGATACGCAGTATTTT. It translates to CASSLGLQADHTDTQYF.